One T cell receptor (beta chain) is described in this entry. The antigen is unknown. Other DNA variants within this sample encode the same CDR3. CDR3 size: 14 residues. Deletions cut 2 bases from V and 4 bases from J, with 11 bases between. Germline lookup yields CDR1 MDHEN and CDR2 SYDVKM. Original processing methods: Filtering of immunoSEQ junctional sequences could not match full-length read filtering. The protocol was immunoSEQ multiplex PCR, while the TCRdb copy is restricted to in-frame clones and leaves out a portion. That table is the source of V, J and clone size, and D and trimming were worked out from the DNA. The sample has around 700,000 clones, roughly 72% seen once. This entry is derived from a study of shared clonotypes between healthy human individuals. Broader study findings: The study generally estimated greater richness for naive than memory subsets. Around 5% was the fraction of naive CD4 clonotypes found shared across four donors. Having only a few donors restricted how much genetic and exposure-history diversity was captured.

Material for sequencing was memory CD4+ T cells sorted from blood. Described subset: CD45RA-negative fraction. This receptor was obtained from a woman aged 25 to 45 in good health. V gene TRBV28 combines with J gene TRBJ1-2; D is possibly TRBD1 (5 bases). CDR3 protein: CASSLQGLGYGYTF. The CDR3 coding sequence is TGTGCCAGCAGTTTACAGGGTCTAGGCTATGGCTACACCTTC.